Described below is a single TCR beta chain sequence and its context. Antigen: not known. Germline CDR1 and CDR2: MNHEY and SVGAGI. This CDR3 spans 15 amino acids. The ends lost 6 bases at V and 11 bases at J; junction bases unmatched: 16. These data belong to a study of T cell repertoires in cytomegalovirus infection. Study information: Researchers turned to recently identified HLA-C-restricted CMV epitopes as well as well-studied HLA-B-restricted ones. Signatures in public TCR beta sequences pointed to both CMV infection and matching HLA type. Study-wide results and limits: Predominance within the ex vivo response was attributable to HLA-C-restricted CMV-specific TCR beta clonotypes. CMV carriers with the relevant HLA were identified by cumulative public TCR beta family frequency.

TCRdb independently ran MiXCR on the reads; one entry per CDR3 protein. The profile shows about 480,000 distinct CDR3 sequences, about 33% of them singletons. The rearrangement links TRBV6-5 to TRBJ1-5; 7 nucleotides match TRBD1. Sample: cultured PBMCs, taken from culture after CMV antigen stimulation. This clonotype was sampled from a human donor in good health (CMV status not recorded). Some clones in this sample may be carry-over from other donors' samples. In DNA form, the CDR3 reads TGTGCCAGCAGGCCCCGGGACAGCCTCCTCTGGGCCCAGCATTTT. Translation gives CASRPRDSLLWAQHF.